A single sample gave rise to the 18 T cell receptor beta chains below, sequenced in a study of shared clonotypes between healthy human individuals. Using immunoSEQ multiplex PCR, the repertoire was profiled, and TCRdb retains in-frame clones only, with some absent. The table records some 2,000,000 clones, 90% to 95% of them present only once. The specimen sequenced was naive CD4+ T cells sorted from blood. Subset meaning: CD45RA+ positively selected. The source is a man between 18 and 29 years old in good health.

This clone was seen just once. This chain connects TRBV5-1 to TRBJ2-5; D is unclear. Germline CDR1 is SGHRS and CDR2 is YFSETQ. Trimming shortened V by 5 bases and J by 2 bases, and 13 bases separated the two germline ends. The CDR3 is made up of 14 amino acids. The CDR3 spells CASSPLPIQETQYF. In DNA form, the CDR3 reads TGCGCCAGCAGTCCGCTCCCGATACAAGAGACCCAGTACTTC.

The chain employs TRBV5-1 and TRBJ2-3; no clear D. Trimming removed 0 bases from V and 1 base from J, with 18 bases in between. The CDR3 covers 18 residues. Germline values: CDR1 SGHRS, CDR2 YFSETQ. Written as DNA, the CDR3 is TGCGCCAGCAGCTTGGGGCCGGTTCGGGTTGTTGGCACAGATACGCAGTATTTT. This codes for CASSLGPVRVVGTDTQYF.

On this clone: At one end the junction does not follow the germline gene, possibly because of a read error. V usage is TRBV7-7 and J usage is TRBJ2-7, with 7 bases matching TRBD1. There are 13 residues in the CDR3. Germline V gene sequence: CDR1 SSHAT, CDR2 FNYEAQ (reference sequence). The CDR3 region has the DNA TGTGCTAGCAGCTTAGACAGGGCCCAGGAGCAGTACTTC. Translated, it gives CASSLDRAQEQYF.

The chain carries TRBV7-8 and TRBJ1-2; 7 nucleotides agree with TRBD1. This CDR3 has 13 amino acids. V trimming: 5 bases; J trimming: 5 bases; junction bases outside the gene matches: 5. Germline V CDR1 and CDR2: SGHVS, FQNEAQ. This CDR3 reads CASSPGGEYGYTF. CDR3 DNA: TGTGCCAGCAGCCCAGGGGGGGAATATGGCTACACCTTC.

V is TRBV5-1 and J is TRBJ1-1; possible D gene TRBD1, 6 bases. Germline CDR1 and CDR2: SGHRS and YFSETQ. The CDR3 spans 14 residues. V gave up 8 bases and J gave up 0 bases, with 14 bases separating them. CDR3 bases: TGCGCCAGTCGTACGGGACATTTGAACACTGAAGCTTTCTTT. Encoded protein: CASRTGHLNTEAFF.

CDR3: CASSFTQGAGELFF. Here the CDR3 DNA reads TGTGCCAGCAGCTTTACACAGGGGGCCGGGGAGCTGTTTTTT. The V and J genes are TRBV7-2 and TRBJ2-2, with 8 bases fitting TRBD1. CDR1 and CDR2 (germline): SGHTA, FQGNSA. V trimming: 3 bases; J trimming: 6 bases; junction bases outside the gene matches: 3. CDR3 length equals 14 residues.

J is TRBJ2-1 and V is TRBV7-9; TRBD1 might be the D (6 bases). The ends were cut back, 4 bases at V and 4 bases at J, with 26 bases in the middle. From germline, CDR1 is SEHNR and CDR2 FQNEAQ (reference sequence). The CDR3 covers 19 residues. This CDR3 is CASSSGLLQGAENYNEQFF. CDR3 sequence (DNA): TGTGCCAGCAGCTCTGGGCTTTTACAGGGAGCGGAAAATTACAATGAGCAGTTCTTC.

A few counts support this clone. Other DNA variants within this sample encode the same CDR3. The rearrangement uses TRBV6-5 and TRBJ2-7; D remains ambiguous. Trimming left V 0 bases short and J 7 bases short, with 4 bases between. The CDR3 consists of 11 residues. Germline CDR1 and CDR2: MNHEY and SVGAGI. CDR3 nucleotide sequence: TGTGCCAGCAGTTACTCGGGAGAGCAGTACTTC. This encodes CASSYSGEQYF.

V and J are TRBV4-3 and TRBJ1-2, with D unclear. V gave up 0 bases and J gave up 5 bases, with 19 bases separating them. This CDR3 has 17 residues. Germline V CDR1 and CDR2: LGHNA, YSLEER. CDR3 sequence reads: CASSQDPGSKSVYGYTF. The CDR3 nucleotides are TGCGCCAGCAGCCAAGACCCGGGCAGTAAGAGCGTTTATGGCTACACCTTC.

The chain carries TRBV7-2 and TRBJ2-1; maybe TRBD2 (5 bases). Trimming stripped 3 bases from V and 3 bases from J, with 12 bases between. Germline V gives CDR1 SGHTA, CDR2 FQGNSA. The CDR3 has 15 amino acids. CDR3 region: CASSFERAGYNEQFF. The CDR3 DNA reads as TGTGCCAGCAGCTTCGAGAGGGCCGGCTACAATGAGCAGTTCTTC.

The gene calls are TRBV4-1 and TRBJ2-1, with 12 bases lining up with TRBD2. The V and J ends lost 4 bases and 8 bases, in that order; junction bases with no gene match: 9. The CDR3 sequence is 16 residues long. Germline V gene lookup returns CDR1 MGHRA and CDR2 YSYEKL. Written as DNA, the CDR3 is TGCGCCAGCAGCCTCGGACTAGCGGGAATTGCGCATGAGCAGTTCTTC. Protein: CASSLGLAGIAHEQFF.

This chain connects TRBV19 to TRBJ2-6; TRBD2 is a possible D gene (6 bases). V was trimmed by 3 bases and J by 2 bases, leaving 8 bases between them. The germline gives CDR1 LNHDA, CDR2 SQIVND (reference sequence). The CDR3 extends over 15 amino acids. For the CDR3, the DNA is TGTGCCAGTAGTATCGGCGGGACTGGGGCCAACGTCCTGACTTTC. Translated: CASSIGGTGANVLTF.

The chain links TRBV18 to TRBJ1-2; D remains unclear. The CDR3 is 14 amino acids. CDR1 is KGHSH, CDR2 LQKENI, per germline. V was cut by 3 bases and J by 1 base, with 9 bases left in between. CDR3 sequence: CASSPREFNYGYTF. For the CDR3, the DNA is TGTGCCAGCTCACCGAGGGAATTTAACTATGGCTACACCTTC.

This chain links TRBV18 with TRBJ1-5, with unresolved D. CDR3 size: 15 residues. Trimming stripped 3 bases from V and 2 bases from J, with 11 bases between. CDR1 KGHSH and CDR2 LQKENI come from the germline V gene. CDR3 coding DNA: TGTGCCAGCTCACCGCAGGCCGCCGGCAATCAGCCCCAGCATTTT. This sequence encodes CASSPQAAGNQPQHF.

V is TRBV18 and J is TRBJ1-4; maybe TRBD1 (5 bases). The V gene lost 2 bases and the J gene lost 0 bases, with 10 bases spanning the gap. The germline gives CDR1 KGHSH, CDR2 LQKENI. The CDR3 is 16 amino acids. CDR3 protein: CASSPVSGTTNEKLFF. The DNA of the CDR3 is TGTGCCAGCTCACCAGTTTCAGGGACAACTAATGAAAAACTGTTTTTT. The variable domain in full, completed from reference TRBV18 and TRBJ1-4, reads NAGVMQNPRHLVRRRGQEARLRCSPMKGHSHVYWYRQLPEEGLKFMVYLQKENIIDESGMPKERFSAEFPKEGPSILRIQQVVRGDSAAYFCASSPVSGTTNEKLFFGSGTQLSVL.

The rearrangement links TRBV6-1 to TRBJ1-4, with D uncertain. V was trimmed by 6 bases and J by 4 bases, leaving 9 bases between them. The V gene's germline CDR1 is MNHNS and CDR2 SASEGT. The CDR3 spans 13 residues. The CDR3 nucleotides are TGTGCCAGCAGGAAACAGATTAATGAAAAACTGTTTTTT. Translating gives CASRKQINEKLFF.

The CDR3 region is CASSPTRRGELFF. CDR3 coding DNA: TGTGCCAGCAGCCCCACCCGCCGCGGGGAGCTGTTTTTT. V gene TRBV28 combines with J gene TRBJ2-2; D remains unclear. Germline-derived CDR1 and CDR2 are MDHEN and SYDVKM. This CDR3 comprises 13 residues. Trimming cost V 6 bases and J 7 bases, with 12 bases left between them.

The chain joins TRBV7-9 to TRBJ2-5; D gene ambiguous. Germline V gene sequence: CDR1 SEHNR, CDR2 FQNEAQ (reference sequence). This CDR3 spans 14 amino acids. With 11 bases removed from V and 4 bases from J, the gap between germline ends came to 20 bases. CDR3: CASTLGWARETQYF. The CDR3, as DNA: TGTGCCTCCACTCTAGGATGGGCTAGAGAGACCCAGTACTTC. Full variable domain (rest looked up from reference TRBV7-9 and TRBJ2-5): DTGVSQNPRHKITKRGQNVTFRCDPISEHNRLYWYRQTLGQGPEFLTYFQNEAQLEKSRLLSDRFSAERPKGSFSTLEIQRTEQGDSAMYLCASTLGWARETQYFGPGTRLLVL.